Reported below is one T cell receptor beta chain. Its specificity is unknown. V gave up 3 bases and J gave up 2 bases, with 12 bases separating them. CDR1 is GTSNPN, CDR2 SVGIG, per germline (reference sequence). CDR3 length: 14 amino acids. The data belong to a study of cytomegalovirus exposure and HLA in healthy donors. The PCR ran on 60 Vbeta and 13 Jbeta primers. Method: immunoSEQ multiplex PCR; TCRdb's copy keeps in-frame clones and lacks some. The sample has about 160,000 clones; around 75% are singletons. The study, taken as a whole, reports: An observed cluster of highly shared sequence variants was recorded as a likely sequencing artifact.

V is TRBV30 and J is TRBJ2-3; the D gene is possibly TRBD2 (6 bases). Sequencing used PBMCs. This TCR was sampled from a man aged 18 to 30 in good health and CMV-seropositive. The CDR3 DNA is TGTGCCTGGAGCCGGGACTTAACCACAGATACGCAGTATTTT. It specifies CAWSRDLTTDTQYF.